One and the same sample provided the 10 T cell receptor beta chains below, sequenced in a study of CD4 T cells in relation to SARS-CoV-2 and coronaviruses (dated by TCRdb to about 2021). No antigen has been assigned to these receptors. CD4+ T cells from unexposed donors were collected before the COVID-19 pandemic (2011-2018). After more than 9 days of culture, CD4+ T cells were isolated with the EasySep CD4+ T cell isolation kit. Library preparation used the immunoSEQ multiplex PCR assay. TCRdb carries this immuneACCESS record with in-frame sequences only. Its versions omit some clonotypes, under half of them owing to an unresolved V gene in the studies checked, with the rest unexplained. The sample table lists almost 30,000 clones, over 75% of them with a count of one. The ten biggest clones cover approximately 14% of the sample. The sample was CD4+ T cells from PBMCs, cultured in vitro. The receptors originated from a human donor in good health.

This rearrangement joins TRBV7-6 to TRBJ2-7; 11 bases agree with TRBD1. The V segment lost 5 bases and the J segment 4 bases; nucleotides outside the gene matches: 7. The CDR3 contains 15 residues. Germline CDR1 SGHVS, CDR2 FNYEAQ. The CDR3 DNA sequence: TGTGCCAGCAGCACTAGGGACAGGGGGGAATACGAGCAGTACTTC. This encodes CASSTRDRGEYEQYF.

The CDR3 bases are TGTGCCTGGAGTTTGGGGGCCGGGGAGCTGTTTTTT. Translated: CAWSLGAGELFF. This chain joins TRBV30 and TRBJ2-2, with D possibly called TRBD1 or TRBD2 (5 bases each). CDR3 length: 12 amino acids. V was trimmed by 2 bases and J by 6 bases, leaving 7 bases between them. CDR1 is GTSNPN, CDR2 SVGIG, per germline (reference sequence).

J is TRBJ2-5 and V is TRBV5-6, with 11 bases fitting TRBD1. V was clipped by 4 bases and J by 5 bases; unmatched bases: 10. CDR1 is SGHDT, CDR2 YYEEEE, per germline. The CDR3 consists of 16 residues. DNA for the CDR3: TGTGCCAGCAGCCCCCGGGACAGGGGGTTCCGGGAGACCCAGTACTTC. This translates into CASSPRDRGFRETQYF.

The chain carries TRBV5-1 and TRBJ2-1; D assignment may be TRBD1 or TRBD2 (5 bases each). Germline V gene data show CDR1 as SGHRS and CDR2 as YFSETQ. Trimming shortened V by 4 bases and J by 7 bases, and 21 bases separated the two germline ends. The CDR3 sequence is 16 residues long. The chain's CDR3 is CASSVGDWGQDNEQFF. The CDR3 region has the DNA TGCGCCAGCAGCGTGGGGGATTGGGGTCAGGATAATGAGCAGTTCTTC. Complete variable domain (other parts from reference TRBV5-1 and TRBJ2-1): KAGVTQTPRYLIKTRGQQVTLSCSPISGHRSVSWYQQTPGQGLQFLFEYFSETQRNKGNFPGRFSGRQFSNSRSEMNVSTLELGDSALYLCASSVGDWGQDNEQFFGPGTRLTVL.

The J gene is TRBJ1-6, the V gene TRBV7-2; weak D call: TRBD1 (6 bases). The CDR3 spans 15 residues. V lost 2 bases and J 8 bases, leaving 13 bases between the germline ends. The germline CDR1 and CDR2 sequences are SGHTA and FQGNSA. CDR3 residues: CASSLSGGQDSPLHF. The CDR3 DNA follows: TGTGCCAGCAGCTTATCGGGGGGACAAGATTCACCCCTCCACTTT.

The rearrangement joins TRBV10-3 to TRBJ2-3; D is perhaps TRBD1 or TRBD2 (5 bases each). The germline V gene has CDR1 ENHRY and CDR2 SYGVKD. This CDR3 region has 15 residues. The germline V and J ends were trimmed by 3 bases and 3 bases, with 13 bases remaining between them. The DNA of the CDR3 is TGTGCCATCAGTGAACGGGGCAGGGAGACAGATACGCAGTATTTT. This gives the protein CAISERGRETDTQYF.

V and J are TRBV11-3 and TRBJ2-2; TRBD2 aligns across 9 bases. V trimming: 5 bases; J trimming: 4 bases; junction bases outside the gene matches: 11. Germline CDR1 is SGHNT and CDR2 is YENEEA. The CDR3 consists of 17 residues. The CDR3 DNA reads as TGTGCCAGCAGCCAAGTCAGGGCTAGCGGGACCACCGGGGAGCTGTTTTTT. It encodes CASSQVRASGTTGELFF.

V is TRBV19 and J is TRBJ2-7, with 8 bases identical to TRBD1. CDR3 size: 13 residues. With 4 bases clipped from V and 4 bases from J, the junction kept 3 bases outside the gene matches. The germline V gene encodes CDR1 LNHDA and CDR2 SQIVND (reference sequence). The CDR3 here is CASSNQGAYEQYF. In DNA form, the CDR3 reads TGTGCCAGTAGTAACCAGGGGGCTTACGAGCAGTACTTC.

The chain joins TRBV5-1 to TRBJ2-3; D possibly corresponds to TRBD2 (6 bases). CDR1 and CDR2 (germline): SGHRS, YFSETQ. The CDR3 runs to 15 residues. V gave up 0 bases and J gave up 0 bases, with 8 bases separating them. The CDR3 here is CASSLGGTSTDTQYF. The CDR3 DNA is TGCGCCAGCAGCTTGGGCGGGACCAGCACAGATACGCAGTATTTT.

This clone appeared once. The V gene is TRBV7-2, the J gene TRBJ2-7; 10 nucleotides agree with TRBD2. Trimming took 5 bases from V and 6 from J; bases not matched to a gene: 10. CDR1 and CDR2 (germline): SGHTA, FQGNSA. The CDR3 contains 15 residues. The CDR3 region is CASSIPTSGWSEQYF. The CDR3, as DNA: TGTGCCAGCAGCATACCGACTAGCGGGTGGTCCGAGCAGTACTTC.